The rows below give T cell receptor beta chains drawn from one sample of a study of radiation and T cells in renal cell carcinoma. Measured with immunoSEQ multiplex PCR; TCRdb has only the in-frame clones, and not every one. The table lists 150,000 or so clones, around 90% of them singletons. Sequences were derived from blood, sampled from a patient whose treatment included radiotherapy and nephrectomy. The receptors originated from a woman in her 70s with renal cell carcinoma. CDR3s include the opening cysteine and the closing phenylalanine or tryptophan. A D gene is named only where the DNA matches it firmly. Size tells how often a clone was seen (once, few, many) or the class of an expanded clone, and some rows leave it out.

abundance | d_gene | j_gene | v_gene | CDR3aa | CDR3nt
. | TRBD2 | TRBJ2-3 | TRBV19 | CASSLRQRGPFSSTDTQYF | TGTGCCAGTAGTCTGCGACAGCGGGGACCGTTTTCTAGCACAGATACGCAGTATTTT
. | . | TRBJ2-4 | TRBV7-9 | CASSLEGQGLAKNIQYF | TGTGCCAGCAGCTTAGAGGGCCAGGGGTTAGCCAAAAACATTCAGTACTTC
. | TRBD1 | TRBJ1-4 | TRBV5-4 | CASSSTGNVKLFF | TGTGCCAGCAGCTCGACAGGGAATGTTAAACTGTTTTTT
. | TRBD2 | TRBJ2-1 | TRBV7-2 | CASSLATSGGYNEQFF | TGTGCCAGCAGCTTAGCGACTAGCGGGGGCTACAATGAGCAGTTCTTC
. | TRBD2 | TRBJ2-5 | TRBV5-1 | CASSFIGLAGVVETQYF | TGCGCCAGCAGCTTCATCGGACTAGCGGGGGTGGTGGAGACCCAGTACTTC
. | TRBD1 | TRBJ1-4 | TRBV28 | CASSSDRGGEGEKLFF | TGTGCCAGCAGTTCGGACAGGGGCGGTGAAGGGGAAAAACTGTTTTTT
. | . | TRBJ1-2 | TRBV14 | CASSQFQGNGYTF | TGTGCCAGCAGCCAATTCCAGGGGAATGGCTACACCTTC
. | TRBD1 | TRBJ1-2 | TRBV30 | CAWTRQGKGYTF | TGTGCCTGGACCCGACAGGGGAAAGGCTACACCTTC
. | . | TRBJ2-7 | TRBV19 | CASSISQEGPPYEQYF | TGTGCCAGTAGTATTTCGCAGGAAGGTCCCCCCTACGAGCAGTACTTC
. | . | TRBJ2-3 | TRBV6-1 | CASSGKGASTDTQYF | TGTGCCAGCAGTGGAAAAGGGGCAAGCACAGATACGCAGTATTTT
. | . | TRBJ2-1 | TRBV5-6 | CASSPAWGRNNEQFF | TGTGCCAGCAGCCCCGCCTGGGGCCGGAACAATGAGCAGTTCTTC
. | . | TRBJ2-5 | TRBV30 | CAWIRQKETQYF | TGTGCCTGGATAAGGCAGAAAGAGACCCAGTACTTC
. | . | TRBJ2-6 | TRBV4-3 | CASSQSGAGANVLTF | TGCGCCAGCAGCCAATCAGGGGCTGGGGCCAACGTCCTGACTTTC
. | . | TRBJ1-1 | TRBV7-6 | CASSLAVGLGAEAFF | TGTGCCAGCAGCTTAGCGGTGGGCCTGGGGGCTGAAGCTTTCTTT
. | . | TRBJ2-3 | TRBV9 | CASSVRREEITDTQYF | TGTGCCAGCAGCGTAAGAAGGGAGGAAATCACAGATACGCAGTATTTT
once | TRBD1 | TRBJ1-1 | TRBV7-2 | CASSLAGQGEAFF | TGTGCCAGCAGCTTAGCAGGACAGGGAGAAGCTTTCTTT
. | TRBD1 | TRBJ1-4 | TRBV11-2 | CASSPGTGLEKLFF | TGTGCCAGCAGTCCCGGGACAGGGCTCGAAAAACTGTTTTTT
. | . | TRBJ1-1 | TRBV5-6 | CASSLEVARNAFF | TGTGCCAGCAGCTTGGAGGTGGCGAGGAACGCTTTCTTT
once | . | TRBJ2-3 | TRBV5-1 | CASSLAGAGTDTQYF | TGCGCCAGCAGCTTGGCCGGGGCAGGCACAGATACGCAGTATTTT
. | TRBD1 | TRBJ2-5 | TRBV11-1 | CASSERQGAVETQYF | TGTGCCAGCAGCGAGAGACAGGGGGCGGTGGAGACCCAGTACTTC
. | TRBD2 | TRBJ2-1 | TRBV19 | CASSPGSGLAGVGEQFF | TGTGCCAGTAGTCCAGGGTCGGGACTAGCGGGGGTTGGTGAGCAGTTCTTC
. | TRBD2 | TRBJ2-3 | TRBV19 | CASSMGRGTSGLDTQYF | TGTGCCAGTAGTATGGGCCGCGGGACTAGCGGTTTAGATACGCAGTATTTT